Below are 21 T cell receptor beta chains sequenced from a single sample in a study of Ad26.COV2.S vaccination and SARS-CoV-2 variants. Using immunoSEQ multiplex PCR, the repertoire was profiled, and TCRdb retains in-frame clones only, with some absent. Counted here are around 400,000 clones, 90% occurring once; the ten biggest clones make up about 12%. Treatment described: roughly 20 received Ad26.COV2.S at low or high dose, single or two shots; about 5 received placebo; per-sample allocation not given. Samples analyzed were those drawn on day 63 after the first vaccine or placebo injection. Sequenced material: peripheral blood, taken in a trial of Ad26.COV2.S vaccine versus placebo. The receptors originated from a person between 18 and 59 years old who received the Ad26.COV2.S COVID-19 vaccine or a placebo.

With respect to this clone: The conserved phenylalanine or tryptophan normally closing the CDR3 is absent here, so this likely arose from a read error. No DNA is shown, since the ends of the CDR3 on it are uncertain; the CDR3 is the one TCRdb lists. The gene calls are TRBV5-4 and TRBJ2-7; TRBD2, as called in the table, went unchecked against the DNA. Germline V gene sequence: CDR1 SGHNT, CDR2 YYREEE (reference sequence). A total of 11 residues make up the CDR3, ends included. The CDR3 region is CASSWGTSGRI.

The chain employs TRBV3-1 (or the pseudogene TRBV3-2) and TRBJ1-4; 10 positions match TRBD1. V lost 1 base, J lost 8 bases, and 4 bases stayed unmatched. Per germline, CDR1 LGHDT and CDR2 YNNKEL (reference sequence). CDR3 size: 15 residues. CDR3 coding DNA: TGTGCCAGCAGCCAAGCGGGACAGGGGTGGGAAAAACTGTTTTTT. Amino acids: CASSQAGQGWEKLFF.

This clone was found a few times. The chain carries TRBV10-1 and TRBJ2-1; 7 nucleotides line up with TRBD2. The length of the CDR3 is 16 residues. V was clipped by 3 bases and J by 1 base; unmatched bases: 6. Germline V gene data show CDR1 as WNHNN and CDR2 as SYGVQD (reference sequence). CDR3 amino acids: CASSEQTSNSYNEQFF. The CDR3 coding sequence is TGCGCCAGCAGTGAACAGACTAGCAATTCCTACAATGAGCAGTTCTTC.

The chain combines TRBV5-5 with TRBJ1-5; D call uncertain. This CDR3 is built from 14 residues. The V gene's germline CDR1 is SGHKS and CDR2 YYEKEE (reference sequence). The V gene lost 0 bases and the J gene lost 1 base, with 5 bases spanning the gap. DNA for the CDR3: TGTGCCAGCAGCTTGGCTGGGAGCAATCAGCCCCAGCATTTT. It encodes CASSLAGSNQPQHF.

In DNA, the CDR3 is TGTGCCAGCAGGGGAGGGTACACTGAAGCTTTCTTT. Translation: CASRGGYTEAFF. The chain recombines TRBV6-5 with TRBJ1-1; D remains ambiguous. There are 12 residues in the CDR3. The V gene's germline CDR1 is MNHEY and CDR2 SVGAGI. Trimming removed 6 bases at V and 3 bases at J, with 8 bases between.

This rearrangement joins TRBV3-1 (or the pseudogene TRBV3-2) to TRBJ1-3; D call uncertain. This CDR3 is 14 amino acids long. CDR1 is LGHDT and CDR2 is YNNKEL in the germline V gene (reference sequence). V gave up 4 bases and J gave up 0 bases, with 7 bases separating them. The CDR3 DNA is TGTGCCAGCAGCCTTAGGAGCTCTGGAAACACCATATATTTT. This codes for CASSLRSSGNTIYF.

The chain employs TRBV7-9 and TRBJ2-7; D gene unclear. This CDR3 spans 13 amino acids. The germline CDR1 and CDR2 sequences are SEHNR and FQNEAQ (reference sequence). V was cut by 8 bases and J by 0 bases, with 11 bases left in between. For the CDR3, the DNA is TGTGCCAGCGGGGATCCCAGCTCCTACGAGCAGTACTTC. This gives the protein CASGDPSSYEQYF.

This clone was seen only a few times. The V call is TRBV7-2, the J call TRBJ2-7, with 8 nucleotides matching TRBD2. The germline CDR1 and CDR2 sequences are SGHTA and FQGNSA. V gave up 3 bases and J gave up 4 bases; unmatched junction bases: 5. This CDR3 contains 14 residues. Here the CDR3 DNA reads TGTGCCAGCAGCTTCGGGACTAGTACTTACGAGCAGTACTTC. It specifies CASSFGTSTYEQYF. Using reference TRBV7-2 and TRBJ2-7 for the parts outside the CDR3, the full variable domain is GAGVSQSPSNKVTEKGKDVELRCDPISGHTALYWYRQSLGQGLEFLIYFQGNSAPDKSGLPSDRFSAERTGGSVSTLTIQRTQQEDSAVYLCASSFGTSTYEQYFGPGTRLTVT.

The rearrangement links TRBV5-4 to TRBJ1-2, with D possibly matching TRBD1 (5 bases). The CDR3 length is 13 residues. The V end lost 2 bases, the J end lost 1 base, and 6 bases lay between the germline ends. CDR1 is SGHNT, CDR2 YYREEE, per germline (reference sequence). The CDR3 sequence is CASSLDSNYGYTF. The CDR3 bases are TGTGCCAGCAGCTTAGACAGTAACTATGGCTACACCTTC.

J is TRBJ1-1 and V is TRBV27, with D unresolved. Trimming stripped 4 bases from V and 1 base from J, with 10 bases between. Germline assignment: CDR1 MNHEY and CDR2 SMNVEV (reference sequence). The CDR3 contains 14 residues. CDR3 in amino acids: CASSSLGSNTEAFF. CDR3 nucleotide sequence: TGTGCCAGCAGTTCTTTAGGTTCGAACACTGAAGCTTTCTTT.

The chain combines TRBV18 with TRBJ2-1; 7 bases agree with TRBD1. Trimming cost V 6 bases and J 8 bases; bases outside gene matches: 7. The CDR3 loop spans 13 amino acids. Germline-derived CDR1 and CDR2 are KGHSH and LQKENI. Written as DNA, the CDR3 is TGTGCCAGCTCTAAACGGCAGGGGGATGAGCAGTTCTTC. Protein: CASSKRQGDEQFF.

The chain is built from TRBV6-5 and TRBJ2-5; TRBD2 is a possible D gene (6 bases). CDR1 is MNHEY and CDR2 is SVGAGI in the germline V gene. The V end lost 2 bases, the J end lost 1 base, and 14 bases lay between the germline ends. CDR3 length: 16 amino acids. The CDR3 here is CASSYVWEVAQETQYF. The CDR3 DNA follows: TGTGCCAGCAGTTACGTGTGGGAGGTTGCCCAAGAGACCCAGTACTTC.

This clone was seen more than once but under ten times. Distinct nucleotide sequences in the sample also encode this CDR3. The chain combines TRBV6-2 or TRBV6-3 with TRBJ2-2; D gene ambiguous. The CDR3 runs 13 residues. Germline lookup yields CDR1 MNHEY and CDR2 SVGEGT. Trimming stripped 2 bases from V and 5 bases from J, with 6 bases between. The CDR3 here is CASSYSGTGELFF. The CDR3 nucleotides are TGTGCCAGCAGTTACAGTGGAACCGGGGAGCTGTTTTTT.

The chain joins TRBV30 to TRBJ2-3; the match to TRBD2 covers 9 bases. V dropped 0 bases and J dropped 4; count of bases not matched to a gene: 11. The CDR3 is 17 amino acids. Germline loops: CDR1 GTSNPN, CDR2 SVGIG (reference sequence). DNA of the CDR3: TGTGCCTGGAGTGTAGAGGGTAGCGGGAGTATGTCAGATACGCAGTATTTT. It translates to CAWSVEGSGSMSDTQYF.

In its sample, this clone was seen a few times. This chain links TRBV9 with TRBJ2-2; tentative D call: TRBD2 (5 bases). The CDR3 is 15 amino acids. The V end was cut by 0 bases, the J end by 2 bases, with 8 bases between. Per germline, CDR1 SGDLS and CDR2 YYNGEE. Here the CDR3 reads CASSVEAANTGELFF. Written as DNA, the CDR3 is TGTGCCAGCAGCGTAGAAGCGGCTAACACCGGGGAGCTGTTTTTT.

The J gene is TRBJ1-3, the V gene TRBV4-3; no firm D call. Germline CDR1 reads LGHNA; CDR2 reads YSLEER. Trimming pared 1 base from V and 3 bases from J, leaving 4 bases between. This CDR3 is built from 13 residues. Here the CDR3 DNA reads TGCGCCAGCAGCCAAGTCCGTGGAAACACCATATATTTT. This sequence encodes CASSQVRGNTIYF.

This chain joins TRBV5-1 and TRBJ2-3; TRBD2 matches 12 bases. The V gene's germline CDR1 is SGHRS and CDR2 YFSETQ. The CDR3 contains 16 residues. The trim removed 4 bases at V and 6 bases at J, leaving 9 bases unmatched. The CDR3 sequence is CASSPQTSGSGDTQYF. The DNA for the CDR3 is TGCGCCAGCAGCCCCCAGACTAGCGGGAGTGGTGATACGCAGTATTTT.

This chain links TRBV10-3 with TRBJ2-4, with D maybe TRBD1 (5 bases). In germline, CDR1 is ENHRY, CDR2 SYGVKD. This CDR3 region has 14 residues. V lost 6 bases, J lost 8 bases, and 17 bases lay in between. The CDR3 nucleotides read TGTGCCATCAGGTCAGGGAATGGGAAGGACATTCAGTACTTC. It specifies CAIRSGNGKDIQYF.

V usage is TRBV7-2 and J usage is TRBJ2-2, with TRBD2 matching 8 bases. Germline CDR1 and CDR2: SGHTA and FQGNSA. V shed 0 bases and J 2 bases; nucleotides not matched to a gene: 11. CDR3 length: 19 amino acids. The CDR3: CASSLARILAAVNTGELFF. The CDR3 DNA follows: TGTGCCAGCAGCTTAGCGCGGATACTAGCGGCCGTTAACACCGGGGAGCTGTTTTTT.

The chain links TRBV9 to TRBJ1-6; D is perhaps TRBD1 (6 bases). Trimming took off 0 bases at V and 10 bases at J, with 17 bases between the two ends. The germline gives CDR1 SGDLS, CDR2 YYNGEE. The CDR3 contains 16 residues. This chain's CDR3 is CASSVGRWGAWSPLHF. DNA of the CDR3: TGTGCCAGCAGCGTAGGAAGGTGGGGGGCTTGGTCACCCCTCCACTTT.

The V and J genes are TRBV7-9 and TRBJ2-7; a weak D match, TRBD1 (6 bases). Germline V CDR1 and CDR2: SEHNR, FQNEAQ (reference sequence). CDR3 length: 14 residues. V lost 5 bases and J lost 4, with 15 bases in between. CDR3: CASSPGAPSYEQYF. The CDR3 nucleotides read TGTGCCAGCAGCCCAGGGGCTCCCTCTTACGAGCAGTACTTC.